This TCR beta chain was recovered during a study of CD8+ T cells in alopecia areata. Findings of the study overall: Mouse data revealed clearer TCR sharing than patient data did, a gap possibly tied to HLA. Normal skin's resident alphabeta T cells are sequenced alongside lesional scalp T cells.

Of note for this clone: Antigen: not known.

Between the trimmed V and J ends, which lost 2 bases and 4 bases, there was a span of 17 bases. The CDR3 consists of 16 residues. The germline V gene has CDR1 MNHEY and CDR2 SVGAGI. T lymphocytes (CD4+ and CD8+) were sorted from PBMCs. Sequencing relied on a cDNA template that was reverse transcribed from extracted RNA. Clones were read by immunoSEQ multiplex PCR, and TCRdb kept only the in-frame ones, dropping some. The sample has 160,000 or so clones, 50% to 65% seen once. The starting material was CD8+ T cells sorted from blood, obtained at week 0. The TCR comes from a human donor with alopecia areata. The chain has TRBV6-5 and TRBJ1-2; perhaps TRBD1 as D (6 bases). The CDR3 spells CASSYTDSEVRYGYTF. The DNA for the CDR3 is TGTGCCAGCAGTTACACGGACAGCGAGGTTCGCTATGGCTACACCTTC.